The 27 T cell receptor beta chains below come from one sample, sequenced in a study of tumor-infiltrating lymphocytes in primary liver carcinoma. Unsorted whole blood supplied the blood RNA, and germline DNA was isolated too. A primer matching the constant region was used to make TCR beta cDNA from 500 ng of total RNA. What produced the TCR beta libraries was three nested multiplex PCR rounds using slightly modified ARM-PCR. With TRBV1-TRBV30 forward primers and a C-beta reverse primer, the first two PCR rounds were run for approximately 10 cycles each. Using its own MiXCR run on the multiplex PCR reads, TCRdb lists one record per CDR3 protein. The table lists 330,000 or so distinct CDR3 sequences, about two thirds of them singletons. Sequencing was done on a sample of peripheral blood. These TCRs come from a man between 40 and 49 years old with primary liver carcinoma and hepatitis B virus infection.

This clonotype came up once. Relative to the germline gene, one junction end is altered; a read error may explain this. The chain is built from TRBV11-2 and TRBJ2-4, with 7 bases that match TRBD2. The length of the CDR3 is 18 residues. Germline loops: CDR1 SGHAT, CDR2 FQNNGV. In DNA, the CDR3 is TGTTCCAGCAACTTAGAAGATTGGCGGGAGTCTGGCAAAAACATTCAGTACTTC. Its translation is CSSNLEDWRESGKNIQYF. The full variable domain, completed using reference TRBV11-2 and TRBJ2-4, is EAGVAQSPRYKIIEKRQSVAFWCNPISGHATLYWYQQILGQGPKLLIQFQNNGVVDDSQLPKDRFSAERLKGVDSTLKIQPAKLEDSAVYLCSSNLEDWRESGKNIQYFGAGTRLSVL.

The V and J genes are TRBV20-1 and TRBJ2-1; weak D call: TRBD1 (6 bases). The germline V gene has CDR1 DFQATT and CDR2 SNEGSKA (reference sequence). V shed 6 bases and J shed 8 bases, with 17 bases lying between them. CDR3 size: 13 residues. CDR3 residues: CSAPGDGVDEQFF. The CDR3 DNA reads as TGCAGTGCCCCAGGGGATGGGGTGGATGAGCAGTTCTTC.

Concerning this clonotype itself: One junction end does not reproduce the germline sequence, and a read error may be involved. The chain has TRBV28 and TRBJ2-7; 7 nucleotides match TRBD2. Per germline, CDR1 MDHEN and CDR2 SYDVKM. This CDR3 comprises 15 residues. The CDR3 bases are TGTGCCGGCAGCCGAGCCTCAGGGACTATCTACGAGCGGTACTTC. This sequence encodes CAGSRASGTIYERYF.

This chain uses TRBV11-2 with TRBJ2-2; 10 positions agree with TRBD2. The CDR3 spans 14 residues. With 6 bases clipped from V and 9 bases from J, the junction kept 7 bases outside the gene matches. CDR1 and CDR2 (germline): SGHAT, FQNNGV. The CDR3 DNA is TGTGCCAGCAGGGGGCTAGCGGGAGCCAGGGAGCTGTTTTTT. Translation gives CASRGLAGARELFF.

The chain is built from TRBV30 and TRBJ1-6; 9 bases match TRBD1. Germline-derived CDR1 and CDR2 are GTSNPN and SVGIG (reference sequence). V was pared by 5 bases and J by 12 bases, with 11 bases of the junction left unmatched. This CDR3 has 14 residues. CDR3 DNA sequence: TGTGCCTGGGACGGGACAGGGAACGGTGGACCCCTCCACTTT. As protein: CAWDGTGNGGPLHF.

Points on this clonotype: The junction departs from the called germline gene at one end, perhaps through a read error. The chain has TRBV5-1 and TRBJ1-2, with D unresolved. CDR1 and CDR2 from the germline V gene are SGHRS and YFSETQ. The CDR3 totals 12 residues. CDR3 bases: TGCGCCAGCAGCCTACAGAACTATGGCTACATCTTC. It codes for CASSLQNYGYIF.

Comment on this clonotype: A much more abundant neighbour one base away suggests this may be a read error. The chain carries TRBV6-5 and TRBJ1-1, with 7 bases that match TRBD1. V was clipped by 10 bases and J by 1 base; unmatched bases: 12. Germline CDR1 is MNHEY and CDR2 is SVGAGI. This CDR3 spans 15 amino acids. CDR3: CANTSWGTANTEAFF. CDR3 in DNA: TGTGCCAACACCTCGTGGGGGACAGCGAACACTGAAGCTTTCTTT.

This clonotype occurred a few times. The J gene is TRBJ2-2, the V gene TRBV7-9; no definite D call. CDR1 is SEHNR and CDR2 is FQNEAQ in the germline V gene (reference sequence). V lost 6 bases and J 2 bases, leaving 7 bases between the germline ends. The CDR3 has 13 amino acids. Written as DNA, the CDR3 is TGTGCCAGCAGGCGTGATAACACCGGGGAGCTGTTTTTT. Its translation is CASRRDNTGELFF.

The V and J genes are TRBV11-2 and TRBJ2-5; 8 nucleotides align to TRBD2. The length of the CDR3 is 17 residues. Germline CDR1 and CDR2: SGHAT and FQNNGV. J gave up 0 bases and V 0 bases, and 6 bases lay outside the gene matches. CDR3 nucleotide sequence: TGTGCCAGCAGCTTAGAACTAGCGGAAGGGAACCAAGAGACCCAGTACTTC. Its protein is CASSLELAEGNQETQYF. The entire variable domain, with the rest obtained from reference TRBV11-2 and TRBJ2-5, is as follows: EAGVAQSPRYKIIEKRQSVAFWCNPISGHATLYWYQQILGQGPKLLIQFQNNGVVDDSQLPKDRFSAERLKGVDSTLKIQPAKLEDSAVYLCASSLELAEGNQETQYFGPGTRLLVL.

On this clonotype: A read error is possible here, since a much larger clone lies one base away. In DNA form, the CDR3 reads TGTGCCAGCAGCTTGGCCAGGCTTGGAACTGGAAACGCCATATATTTT. Encoded protein: CASSLARLGTGNAIYF. The chain has TRBV5-5 and TRBJ1-3; no clear D gene. The germline V gene has CDR1 SGHKS and CDR2 YYEKEE (reference sequence). The length of the CDR3 is 16 residues.

This clonotype was counted a few times. The V call is TRBV28, the J call TRBJ2-1, with 11 nucleotides matching TRBD2. This CDR3 has 15 amino acids. CDR1 is MDHEN and CDR2 is SYDVKM in the germline V gene. V lost 7 bases and J lost 7; bases outside the gene matches: 9. CDR3 bases: TGTGCCAGCAAAGAACTAGCGGGAGTTATAAATGAGCAGTTCTTC. It codes for CASKELAGVINEQFF.

This clonotype has a count of ten or more. The chain joins TRBV6-2 or TRBV6-3 to TRBJ1-1; D not resolved. V was pared by 6 bases and J by 5 bases, with 13 bases between. The CDR3 runs 13 residues. Germline CDR1 is MNHEY and CDR2 is SVGEGT. CDR3: CASRRKGGTEAFF. The CDR3 DNA follows: TGTGCCAGCAGAAGGAAGGGTGGGACTGAAGCTTTCTTT.

This chain links TRBV6-6 with TRBJ2-3; D might be TRBD1 (5 bases). Germline lookup yields CDR1 MNHNY and CDR2 SVGAGI (reference sequence). The CDR3 totals 13 residues. The ends were cut back, 10 bases at V and 5 bases at J, with 16 bases in the middle. The CDR3 loop is CATRRQSRDTQYF. The CDR3 DNA sequence: TGTGCCACTCGAAGACAGAGTAGAGATACGCAGTATTTT.

This clonotype was detected only a few times. This chain connects TRBV12-3 or TRBV12-4 to TRBJ2-1, with TRBD1 matching 10 bases. V lost 4 bases, J lost 4 bases, and 4 bases stayed unmatched. The CDR3 is 15 residues long. Written as DNA, the CDR3 is TGTGCCAGCAGTTATAGGGGACAGGGGTACAATGAGCAGTTCTTC. Encoded protein: CASSYRGQGYNEQFF.

Note on this clonotype: Its ends do not fully match the called genes, so a read error is possible. This sequence joins TRBV6-2 or TRBV6-3 and TRBJ2-1; TRBD2 matches at 9 bases. Germline assignment: CDR1 MNHEY and CDR2 SVGEGT. The CDR3 is 17 amino acids. CDR3 in amino acids: CSSSYLTGAGGLGEQFF. The CDR3, as DNA: TGTTCCAGCAGTTACTTGACCGGAGCGGGAGGCCTTGGTGAGCAGTTCTTC.

This clonotype was counted a single time. CDR3: CASTQYNRGMGTEAFF. The CDR3, as DNA: TGCGCCAGCACCCAATACAACAGGGGAATGGGCACTGAAGCTTTCTTT. The gene calls are TRBV5-1 and TRBJ1-1, with 7 bases aligning to TRBD1. The junction had 15 bases not matched to a gene; V was cut back by 6 bases and J by 4 bases. The germline V gene encodes CDR1 SGHRS and CDR2 YFSETQ. The CDR3 is 16 amino acids.

This clonotype came up once. At one end the junction does not follow the germline gene, possibly because of a read error. The gene calls are TRBV12-3 or TRBV12-4 and TRBJ2-2; a possible D gene is TRBD2 (5 bases). This CDR3 has 13 residues. CDR3 nucleotide sequence: TGTGCCACGGTATCCGGACGAACCGGGGAGCTGTTATTT. Residues: CATVSGRTGELLF.

Concerning this clonotype: At one of its ends the junction is not consistent with the germline gene, which may arise from a read error. V and J are TRBV5-6 and TRBJ1-1, with TRBD1 matching over 7 bases. The CDR3 extends over 16 amino acids. The germline V gene has CDR1 SGHDT and CDR2 YYEEEE. Written as DNA, the CDR3 is TGTGCCAGTAGCTTGGCCTGGGGACAGAAGAACACTGAAGCTTTCTTT. This translates into CASSLAWGQKNTEAFF.

The chain uses TRBV11-2 and TRBJ2-2; D unresolved. The CDR3 contains 16 residues. V was pared by 7 bases and J by 5 bases, with 20 bases between. Germline CDR1 reads SGHAT; CDR2 reads FQNNGV. CDR3 coding DNA: TGTGCCAGCACCTCAGCCCACCTAAGGTTGACCGGGGAGCTGTTTTTT. Protein: CASTSAHLRLTGELFF.

In the case of this clonotype: Just one base apart from a much larger clone, this may be a read error. The V gene is TRBV6-2 or TRBV6-3, the J gene TRBJ2-5; 14 positions agree with TRBD2. The length of the CDR3 is 16 residues. V was pared by 5 bases and J by 2 bases, with 4 bases of the junction left unmatched. CDR1 and CDR2 from the germline V gene are MNHEY and SVGEGT. The CDR3 DNA reads as TGTGCCAGCAGTAGGAGACTAGCGGGAGGGCAAGAGACCCAGTACTTC. It specifies CASSRRLAGGQETQYF.

This clonotype was seen just once. Being one base from a much bigger clone, this may be a read error. The chain couples TRBV6-5 to TRBJ2-1, with a weak D call TRBD2 (5 bases). Germline assignment: CDR1 MNHEY and CDR2 SVGAGI. CDR3 size: 13 residues. V was trimmed by 0 bases and J by 13 bases, leaving 13 bases between them. The CDR3 sequence is CASSYSWERHQFF. The CDR3 DNA is TGTGCCAGCAGTTACTCGTGGGAGAGGCATCAGTTCTTC.

This clonotype occurred many times. The V call is TRBV5-6, the J call TRBJ1-5; possible D gene TRBD1, 5 bases. The V gene lost 5 bases and the J gene lost 2 bases, with 17 bases spanning the gap. CDR3 length: 16 residues. Looked up from germline, CDR1 is SGHDT and CDR2 is YYEEEE. The CDR3 DNA reads TGTGCCAGCAGTAGGCGTGGTGGGGCCGGCAATCAGCCCCAGCATTTT. Protein: CASSRRGGAGNQPQHF.

This clonotype was recorded many times. The chain has TRBV12-3 or TRBV12-4 and TRBJ2-5, with unresolved D. V was cut by 2 bases and J by 1 base, with 11 bases left in between. The CDR3 runs to 15 residues. The CDR3 here is CASSLFAGGQETQYF. The CDR3 DNA reads TGTGCCAGCAGTTTATTTGCCGGTGGCCAAGAGACCCAGTACTTC.

Turning to this clonotype: It is likely a read error, because the conserved phenylalanine at the end of the CDR3 is missing. The gene calls are TRBV11-2 and TRBJ2-7; D ambiguous. The V end lost 2 bases, the J end lost 8 bases, and 7 bases lay between the germline ends. Germline values: CDR1 SGHAT, CDR2 FQNNGV. CDR3 length: 11 residues. The CDR3 DNA reads TGTGCCAGCAGCTTATCTTACCAGCAGTACCTC. Protein sequence: CASSLSYQQYL.

The V gene is TRBV5-6, the J gene TRBJ2-3; D is ambiguous. Looked up from germline, CDR1 is SGHDT and CDR2 is YYEEEE. Trimming removed 0 bases at V and 8 bases at J, with 28 bases between. CDR3 length: 19 residues. The CDR3 region has the DNA TGTGCCAGCAGCTTGGGGGCCGAGACTGGAAACCCTGATCTCCCTACGCAGTATTTT. It is translated as CASSLGAETGNPDLPTQYF.

This clonotype was detected many times. This chain joins TRBV4-1 and TRBJ1-4; 7 nucleotides line up with TRBD1. Germline loops: CDR1 MGHRA, CDR2 YSYEKL. The CDR3 is made up of 15 amino acids. V lost 4 bases, J lost 3 bases, and 5 bases stayed unmatched. CDR3 DNA: TGCGCCAGCAGCCGTCTCGGGACAGCTAATGAAAAACTGTTTTTT. Its protein is CASSRLGTANEKLFF.

The CDR3 region is CASSQNPKGSINEKLFF. Here the CDR3 DNA reads TGCGCCAGCAGCCAAAACCCTAAGGGGTCTATTAATGAAAAACTGTTTTTT. V usage is TRBV4-3 and J usage is TRBJ1-4; D perhaps matches TRBD1 (5 bases). CDR1 is LGHNA and CDR2 is YSLEER in the germline V gene. Trimming left V 2 bases short and J 4 bases short, with 17 bases between. This CDR3 spans 17 amino acids.